The sequence of this T cell receptor beta chain was determined in a study of blood T cell repertoires in COVID-19. Across the whole study: T cells, B-cell-depleted T cells, or PBMCs provided the cDNA or gDNA that served as material.

V was pared by 2 bases and J by 4 bases, with 18 bases between. The length of the CDR3 is 16 residues. CDR1 is GTSNPN, CDR2 SVGIG, per germline (reference sequence). Enrollment of patients from Seattle took place during active infection, with longitudinal follow-up. TCRdb's table, derived via immunoSEQ multiplex PCR, lists solely in-frame clones and lacks some. Of hundreds of thousands of clones listed, more than 75% were seen once; the top ten hold approximately 6.2%. This clonotype was sampled from a woman aged 80 or over with COVID-19, enrolled during active disease. This rearrangement joins TRBV30 to TRBJ1-3; TRBD1 is a possible D gene (5 bases). The sequenced sample was peripheral blood. This CDR3 reads CAWSTTGPGGGNTIYF. The CDR3 DNA reads TGTGCCTGGAGTACGACGGGACCGGGAGGCGGAAACACCATATATTTT.